By its share, the clone carrying this T cell receptor (beta chain) is medium-sized. Its cognate antigen is unknown. This entry is derived from a study of metastatic and nonmetastatic thyroid tumors. At the level of the study: Samples came from malignant and benign thyroid patients, and repertoires were compared across blood and tumor or nodule tissue. General study points: According to reports, the diversity of TCR beta was significantly higher in malignant thyroid tumors than in benign nodules, and this held in both blood and tumor samples.

Patients underwent thyroid surgery, and none had received any treatment before it. CDR1 and CDR2 from the germline V gene are LNHDA and SQIVND (reference sequence). Trimming took off 5 bases at V and 7 bases at J, with 14 bases between the two ends. The CDR3 is made up of 13 amino acids. As originally analysed: Clinicopathological groups differed in CDR3, with these differences serving to build a distant-metastasis classifier for papillary thyroid cancer. TCRdb re-analyzed the PCR reads through MiXCR. The V and J calls here are based on TCRdb, not the publication. The sample includes 30,000 to 35,000 clones, 25% to 35% of them seen just once.

The sequencing input was blood. The receptor's source is a female donor with papillary thyroid cancer or a benign thyroid nodule (not recorded which). Some clones in this sample may be carry-over from other donors' samples. V and J are TRBV19 and TRBJ1-2, with unresolved D. The CDR3 DNA is TGTGCCAGTAGTCCCATTACCGAGTCTGGCTACACCTTC. Its translation: CASSPITESGYTF.